Following are 23 T cell receptor beta chains from one sample sequenced in a study of blood T cells in healthy people across ages. Together with a sample-barcoded 5' primer, a J-beta primer mix was included in a second PCR lasting about 6 to 12 cycles. TCRdb redid the calling of the 5' RACE reads with MiXCR, one entry per CDR3 protein. The sample lists about a million distinct CDR3 sequences; around 54% were seen once. Sequenced input: blood. These receptors originate from a woman aged 60 to 75 in good health.

This clonotype was detected only a few times. The chain links TRBV3-1 to TRBJ2-3; no clear D. Trimming took 2 bases from V and 4 from J, leaving 10 bases between them. The CDR3 is made up of 14 amino acids. The germline V gene encodes CDR1 LGHDT and CDR2 YNNKEL (reference sequence). The CDR3 is CASSQLQRADTQYF. For the CDR3, the DNA is TGTGCCAGCAGCCAACTCCAAAGAGCAGATACGCAGTATTTT.

A single count supports this clonotype. This chain connects TRBV20-1 to TRBJ2-1; D may match TRBD1 or TRBD2 (5 bases each). V lost 1 base and J lost 6, with 13 bases in between. There are 14 residues in the CDR3. Germline CDR1 reads DFQATT; CDR2 reads SNEGSKA (reference sequence). The CDR3 DNA sequence: TGCAGTGCTAGAGGGGACCAAAAAGGCAATGAGCAGTTCTTC. Translation: CSARGDQKGNEQFF.

This chain links TRBV4-1 with TRBJ2-5; the D gene is possibly TRBD2 (6 bases). The germline V and J ends were trimmed by 4 bases and 1 base, with 13 bases remaining between them. This CDR3 region has 15 residues. Per germline, CDR1 MGHRA and CDR2 YSYEKL. CDR3 sequence: CASSPAGTFQETQYF. CDR3 nucleotide sequence: TGCGCCAGCAGCCCCGCCGGGACTTTCCAAGAGACCCAGTACTTC.

This clonotype was counted a few times. The rearrangement uses TRBV20-1 and TRBJ2-1; weak D call: TRBD1 (6 bases). Trimming pared 3 bases from V and 4 bases from J, leaving 10 bases between. The germline gives CDR1 DFQATT, CDR2 SNEGSKA (reference sequence). CDR3 length equals 13 residues. CDR3 sequence: CSARRQGYNEQFF. The CDR3 DNA is TGCAGTGCTAGGCGTCAGGGGTACAATGAGCAGTTCTTC.

The chain employs TRBV20-1 and TRBJ2-5; D not resolved. The J call could be wrong; TRBJ2-7 is a better fit for the DNA end. The CDR3 has 11 residues. Per germline, CDR1 DFQATT and CDR2 SNEGSKA (reference sequence). Written as DNA, the CDR3 is TGCAGTGGCGCAGGAGAGGACGAGCAGTACTTC. As protein: CSGAGEDEQYF.

The chain carries TRBV29-1 and TRBJ2-1, with 7 positions matching TRBD2. CDR1 is SQVTM and CDR2 is ANQGSEA in the germline V gene. This CDR3 spans 16 amino acids. J was trimmed by 1 base and V by 4 bases; bases with no gene match: 10. The CDR3: CSVVSGGTTSYNEQFF. The DNA for the CDR3 is TGCAGCGTTGTTTCTGGCGGGACTACGTCCTACAATGAGCAGTTCTTC.

The chain carries TRBV12-3 or TRBV12-4 and TRBJ2-7; possible D gene TRBD2, 6 bases. The CDR3 spans 16 residues. V lost 6 bases to trimming and J lost 1 base, with 19 bases between them. CDR3 coding DNA: TGTGCCAGCAGCCATTTCGGGGTGCGGGGATCCTACGAGCAGTACTTC. Amino acids: CASSHFGVRGSYEQYF.

The chain carries TRBV28 and TRBJ2-1; 8 positions match TRBD2. Germline V gene sequence: CDR1 MDHEN, CDR2 SYDVKM. The length of the CDR3 is 15 residues. Trimming took 6 bases from V and 6 from J; bases not matched to a gene: 10. The CDR3 nucleotides read TGTGCCAGCAGCACTACTAGCGGCTTTATCAATGAGCAGTTCTTC. Translated, it gives CASSTTSGFINEQFF. The full variable domain, in which reference TRBV28 and TRBJ2-1 provide the parts outside the CDR3, is DVKVTQSSRYLVKRTGEKVFLECVQDMDHENMFWYRQDPGLGLRLIYFSYDVKMKEKGDIPEGYSVSREKKERFSLILESASTNQTSMYLCASSTTSGFINEQFFGPGTRLTVL.

Notes on this clonotype: At one end the junction does not follow the germline gene, possibly because of a read error. V is TRBV28 and J is TRBJ2-1; 8 bases match TRBD2. CDR3 length: 18 amino acids. Germline V CDR1 and CDR2: MDHEN, SYDVKM. Here the CDR3 reads CASSVLRFKRGTYNERFF. In nucleotides, the CDR3 is TGTGCCAGCAGTGTTCTCCGTTTTAAGCGGGGGACCTACAATGAGCGGTTCTTC.

J is TRBJ2-3 and V is TRBV28, with D possibly being TRBD2 (7 bases). The CDR3 loop spans 13 amino acids. Trimming cost V 8 bases and J 3 bases, with 12 bases left between them. Germline CDR1 is MDHEN and CDR2 is SYDVKM. CDR3 sequence reads: CASVRGGTDTQYF. Written as DNA, the CDR3 is TGTGCCAGCGTAAGGGGGGGGACAGATACGCAGTATTTT.

This clonotype was detected only a few times. Written as DNA, the CDR3 is TGCAGTGCTAGGTTTAACACAGATACGCAGTATTTT. Its translation is CSARFNTDTQYF. This chain joins TRBV20-1 and TRBJ2-3; D is unclear. V lost 3 bases and J 2 bases, leaving 6 bases between the germline ends. Germline values: CDR1 DFQATT, CDR2 SNEGSKA (reference sequence). CDR3 length equals 12 residues.

This chain links TRBV20-1 with TRBJ2-1; 13 bases map to TRBD2. The junction had 4 bases not matched to a gene; V was cut back by 1 base and J by 10 bases. Germline V lookup: CDR1 DFQATT, CDR2 SNEGSKA (reference sequence). CDR3 length: 14 amino acids. CDR3 sequence reads: CSARGLAGGWEQFF. The CDR3 coding sequence is TGCAGTGCTAGAGGACTAGCGGGAGGATGGGAGCAGTTCTTC.

Concerning this clonotype: A junction end diverges from the germline sequence, so it may reflect a read error. The V and J genes are TRBV5-1 and TRBJ2-4; D is possibly TRBD1 (6 bases). The DNA matches TRBJ2-7 better at its end, which makes the J call doubtful. This CDR3 contains 14 residues. CDR1 and CDR2 (germline): SGHRS, YFSETQ. This CDR3 reads CAGSLESTGIEQYF. The CDR3 region has the DNA TGCGCCGGCAGCTTGGAGTCCACAGGGATCGAGCAGTACTTC.

The V call is TRBV11-2, the J call TRBJ1-5; D call uncertain. Germline assignment: CDR1 SGHAT and CDR2 FQNNGV. The length of the CDR3 is 11 residues. Here the CDR3 reads CAQYSNQPQHF. The DNA for the CDR3 is TGTGCGCAATATAGCAATCAGCCCCAGCATTTT.

This chain links TRBV4-3 with TRBJ1-2, with TRBD1 matching 8 bases. The CDR3 contains 15 residues. Trimming removed 3 bases from V and 8 bases from J; junction bases left unmatched: 11. Germline V gene lookup returns CDR1 LGHNA and CDR2 YSLEER. CDR3 DNA sequence: TGCGCCAGCAGCCAGCGCACCGGGACAGGTGTCGGCTACACCTTC. Protein product: CASSQRTGTGVGYTF.

This clonotype has only one observation. The chain has TRBV7-2 and TRBJ2-1, with no clear D. Looked up from germline, CDR1 is SGHTA and CDR2 is FQGNSA. Trimming cost V 1 base and J 9 bases, with 7 bases left between them. The CDR3 sequence is 12 residues long. The CDR3 is CASSLVSLEQFF. In DNA form, the CDR3 reads TGTGCCAGCAGCTTAGTCTCGCTTGAGCAGTTCTTC. The entire variable domain, with the rest obtained from reference TRBV7-2 and TRBJ2-1, is as follows: GAGVSQSPSNKVTEKGKDVELRCDPISGHTALYWYRQSLGQGLEFLIYFQGNSAPDKSGLPSDRFSAERTGGSVSTLTIQRTQQEDSAVYLCASSLVSLEQFFGPGTRLTVL.

The rearrangement joins TRBV28 to TRBJ2-2; possibly TRBD1 for D (5 bases). The CDR3 sequence is 13 residues long. V shed 8 bases and J shed 8 bases, with 15 bases lying between them. CDR1 and CDR2 from the germline V gene are MDHEN and SYDVKM. The chain's CDR3 is CASSGHGVGELFF. CDR3 in DNA: TGTGCCAGCTCTGGACACGGTGTGGGGGAGCTGTTTTTT.

V usage is TRBV10-2 and J usage is TRBJ2-3, with 8 bases aligning to TRBD1. V was pared by 3 bases and J by 5 bases, with 10 bases of the junction left unmatched. The CDR3 extends over 16 amino acids. CDR1 and CDR2 from the germline V gene are WSHSY and SAAADI. The CDR3 sequence: CASSDLLGQGQDTQYF. The DNA for the CDR3 is TGCGCCAGCAGTGATCTTTTAGGACAGGGACAAGATACGCAGTATTTT.

This chain uses TRBV11-3 with TRBJ2-7, with 7 bases identical to TRBD2. The junction had 10 bases not matched to a gene; V was cut back by 5 bases and J by 0 bases. CDR3 size: 16 residues. Germline CDR1 SGHNT, CDR2 YENEEA. CDR3 nucleotides: TGTGCCAGCAGCGAGGCGACGGGAGGCCCCTCCTACGAGCAGTACTTC. It specifies CASSEATGGPSYEQYF.

The chain joins TRBV7-9 to TRBJ2-1; maybe TRBD2 (5 bases). Looked up from germline, CDR1 is SEHNR and CDR2 is FQNEAQ (reference sequence). The CDR3 runs 13 residues. V shed 2 bases and J shed 9 bases, with 11 bases lying between them. The CDR3 DNA follows: TGTGCCAGCAGCTTAAATGTGGGGAGTGAGCAGTTCTTC. It specifies CASSLNVGSEQFF.

The rearrangement links TRBV9 to TRBJ2-5, with 13 bases matching TRBD2. The CDR3 runs 15 residues. Germline-derived CDR1 and CDR2 are SGDLS and YYNGEE. V was pared by 4 bases and J by 5 bases, with 5 bases of the junction left unmatched. CDR3 loop: CASSSGTSGVETQYF. The DNA for the CDR3 is TGTGCCAGCAGCTCGGGGACTAGCGGGGTTGAGACCCAGTACTTC.

This clonotype was observed a handful of times. V gene TRBV3-1 combines with J gene TRBJ2-5; 7 bases line up with TRBD2. With V trimmed by 7 bases and J by 12 bases, 11 bases remained unmatched. In germline, CDR1 is LGHDT, CDR2 YNNKEL (reference sequence). The CDR3 consists of 12 residues. Here the CDR3 reads CASTMLGGVKYF. The CDR3 nucleotides read TGTGCCAGCACCATGCTGGGGGGGGTCAAGTACTTC.

In regard to this clonotype: This sequence may be a read error, since a much larger clone differs from it by one base. The rearrangement links TRBV10-3 to TRBJ2-4; D may correspond to TRBD1 or TRBD2 (5 bases each). The J call may be faulty, since TRBJ2-7 better matches the DNA end. The CDR3 consists of 11 residues. Looked up from germline, CDR1 is ENHRY and CDR2 is SYGVKD. DNA for the CDR3: TGTGCCGCTGGGGACGGGTACGAGCAGTACTTC. It specifies CAAGDGYEQYF.